This TCR beta chain came from a study of identical twins. TCRdb processed the 5' RACE reads anew with MiXCR; each CDR3 protein has one entry. The sample has about 1.7 million distinct CDR3 sequences; about 32% are singletons. With 0 bases removed from V and 11 bases from J, the gap between germline ends came to 14 bases. The germline CDR1 and CDR2 sequences are SNHLY and FYNNEI. This CDR3 region has 14 residues. This sequence originates from a newborn girl in good health. The chain carries TRBV2 and TRBJ2-1, with TRBD2 as a possible D gene (5 bases). Sequenced input: cord blood. The CDR3 loop is CASSEALGPGKQFF. CDR3 DNA sequence: TGTGCCAGCAGTGAAGCGCTTGGCCCGGGAAAGCAGTTCTTC. Complete variable domain (other parts from reference TRBV2 and TRBJ2-1): EPEVTQTPSHQVTQMGQEVILRCVPISNHLYFYWYRQILGQKVEFLVSFYNNEISEKSEIFDDQFSVERPDGSNFTLKIRSTKLEDSAMYFCASSEALGPGKQFFGPGTRLTVL.